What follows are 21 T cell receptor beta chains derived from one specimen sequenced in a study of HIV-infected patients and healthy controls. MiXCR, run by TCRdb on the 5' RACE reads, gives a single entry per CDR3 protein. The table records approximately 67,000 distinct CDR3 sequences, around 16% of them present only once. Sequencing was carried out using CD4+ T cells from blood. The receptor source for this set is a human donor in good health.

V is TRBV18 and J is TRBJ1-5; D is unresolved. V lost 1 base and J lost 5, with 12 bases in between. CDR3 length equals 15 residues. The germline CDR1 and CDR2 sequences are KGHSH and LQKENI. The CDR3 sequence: CASSPRYREDQPQHF. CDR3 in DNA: TGTGCCAGCTCACCACGGTATAGGGAAGATCAGCCCCAGCATTTT.

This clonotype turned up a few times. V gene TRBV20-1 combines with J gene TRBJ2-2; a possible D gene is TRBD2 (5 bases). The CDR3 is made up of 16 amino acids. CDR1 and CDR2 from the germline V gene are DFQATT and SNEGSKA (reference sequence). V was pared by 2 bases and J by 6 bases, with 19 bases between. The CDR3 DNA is TGCAGTGCTAGAAATACCAGGAGGAATAGCGCCGGGGAGCTGTTTTTT. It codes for CSARNTRRNSAGELFF.

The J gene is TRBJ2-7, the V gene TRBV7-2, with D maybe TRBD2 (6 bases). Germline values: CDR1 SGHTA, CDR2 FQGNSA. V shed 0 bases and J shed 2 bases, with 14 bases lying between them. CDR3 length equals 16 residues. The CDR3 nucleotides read TGTGCCAGCAGCTTAGCGGGACTCAAACCGGCCTACGAGCAGTACTTC. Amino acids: CASSLAGLKPAYEQYF.

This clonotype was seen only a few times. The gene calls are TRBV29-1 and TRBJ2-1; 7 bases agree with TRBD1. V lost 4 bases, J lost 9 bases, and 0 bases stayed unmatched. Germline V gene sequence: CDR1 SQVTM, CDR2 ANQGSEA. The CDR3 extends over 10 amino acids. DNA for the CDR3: TGCAGCGTTGGGGACAGTGAGCAGTTCTTC. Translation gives CSVGDSEQFF.

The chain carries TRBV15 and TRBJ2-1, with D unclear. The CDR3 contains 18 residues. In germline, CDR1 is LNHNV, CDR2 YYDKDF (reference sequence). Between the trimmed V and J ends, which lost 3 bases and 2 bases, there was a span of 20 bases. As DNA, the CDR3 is TGTGCCACCAGCAGCCCCACCTTGACTGGATATGCCTACAATGAGCAGTTCTTC. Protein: CATSSPTLTGYAYNEQFF.

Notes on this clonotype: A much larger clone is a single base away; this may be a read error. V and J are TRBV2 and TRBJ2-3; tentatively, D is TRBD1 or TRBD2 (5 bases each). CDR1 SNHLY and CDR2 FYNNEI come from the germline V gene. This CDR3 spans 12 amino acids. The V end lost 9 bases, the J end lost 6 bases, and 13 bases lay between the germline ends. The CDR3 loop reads CASGGLEDTQYF. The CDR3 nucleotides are TGTGCCAGTGGGGGATTGGAGGATACGCAGTATTTT.

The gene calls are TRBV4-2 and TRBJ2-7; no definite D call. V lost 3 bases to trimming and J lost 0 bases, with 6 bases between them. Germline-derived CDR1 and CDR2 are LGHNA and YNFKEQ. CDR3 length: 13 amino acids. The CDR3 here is CASSHSGSYEQYF. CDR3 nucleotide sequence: TGTGCCAGCAGCCATTCCGGCTCCTACGAGCAGTACTTC.

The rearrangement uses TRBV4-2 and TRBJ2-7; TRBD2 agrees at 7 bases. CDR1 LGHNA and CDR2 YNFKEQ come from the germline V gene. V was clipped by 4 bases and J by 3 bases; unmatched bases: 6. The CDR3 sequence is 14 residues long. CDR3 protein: CASSRERGHYEQYF. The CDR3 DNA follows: TGTGCCAGCAGCCGGGAGCGGGGCCACTACGAGCAGTACTTC.

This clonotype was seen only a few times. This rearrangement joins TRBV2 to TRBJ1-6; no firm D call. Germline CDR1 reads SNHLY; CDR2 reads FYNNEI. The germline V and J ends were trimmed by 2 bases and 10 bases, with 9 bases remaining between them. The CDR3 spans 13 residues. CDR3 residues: CASSERERSPLHF. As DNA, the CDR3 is TGTGCCAGCAGTGAAAGGGAACGATCACCCCTCCACTTT.

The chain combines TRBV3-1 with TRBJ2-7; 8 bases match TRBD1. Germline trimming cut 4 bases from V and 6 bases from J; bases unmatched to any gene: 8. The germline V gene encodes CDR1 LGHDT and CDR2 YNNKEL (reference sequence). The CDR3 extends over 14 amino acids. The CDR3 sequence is CASSLGQAAGEQYF. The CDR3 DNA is TGTGCCAGCAGCCTGGGACAGGCAGCGGGCGAGCAGTACTTC.

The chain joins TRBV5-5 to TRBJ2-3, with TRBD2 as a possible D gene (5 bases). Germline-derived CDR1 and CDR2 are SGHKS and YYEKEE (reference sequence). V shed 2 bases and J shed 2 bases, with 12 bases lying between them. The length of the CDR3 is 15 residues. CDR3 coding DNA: TGTGCCAGCAGCTTAGGGCTAGCAGACACAGATACGCAGTATTTT. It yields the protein CASSLGLADTDTQYF.

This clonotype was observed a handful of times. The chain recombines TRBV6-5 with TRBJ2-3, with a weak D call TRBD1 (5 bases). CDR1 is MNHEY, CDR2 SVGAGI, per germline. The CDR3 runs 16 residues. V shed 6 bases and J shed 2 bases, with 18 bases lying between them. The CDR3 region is CASRPSSGAPTDTQYF. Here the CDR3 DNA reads TGTGCCAGCAGGCCCTCCAGTGGGGCCCCCACAGATACGCAGTATTTT.

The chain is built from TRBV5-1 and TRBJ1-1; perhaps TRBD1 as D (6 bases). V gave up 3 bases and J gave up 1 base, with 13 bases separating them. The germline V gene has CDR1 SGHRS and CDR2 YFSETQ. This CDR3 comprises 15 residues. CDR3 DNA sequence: TGCGCCAGCAGCTCCCAGGGACATCGGAACACTGAAGCTTTCTTT. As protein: CASSSQGHRNTEAFF.

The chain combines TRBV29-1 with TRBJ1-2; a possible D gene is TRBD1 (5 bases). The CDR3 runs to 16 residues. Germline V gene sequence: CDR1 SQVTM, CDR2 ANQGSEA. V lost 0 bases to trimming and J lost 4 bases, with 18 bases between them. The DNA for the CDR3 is TGCAGCGTTGAAGATCTCAGACAGCGGGGGACCTATGGCTACACCTTC. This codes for CSVEDLRQRGTYGYTF.

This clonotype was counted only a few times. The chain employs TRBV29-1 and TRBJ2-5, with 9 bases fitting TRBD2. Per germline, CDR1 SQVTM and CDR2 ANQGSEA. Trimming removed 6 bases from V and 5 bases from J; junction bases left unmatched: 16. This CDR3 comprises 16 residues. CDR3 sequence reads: CSVFKGLAGSPETQYF. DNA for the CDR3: TGCAGCGTCTTCAAGGGGCTAGCGGGATCCCCGGAGACCCAGTACTTC.

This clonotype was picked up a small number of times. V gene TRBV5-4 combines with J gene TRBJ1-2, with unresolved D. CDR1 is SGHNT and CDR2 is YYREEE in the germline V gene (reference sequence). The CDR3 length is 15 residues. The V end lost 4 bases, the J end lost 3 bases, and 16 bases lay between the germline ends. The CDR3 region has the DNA TGTGCCAGCAGCCCGGGGATAGCGGTGGACTATGGCTACACCTTC. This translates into CASSPGIAVDYGYTF.

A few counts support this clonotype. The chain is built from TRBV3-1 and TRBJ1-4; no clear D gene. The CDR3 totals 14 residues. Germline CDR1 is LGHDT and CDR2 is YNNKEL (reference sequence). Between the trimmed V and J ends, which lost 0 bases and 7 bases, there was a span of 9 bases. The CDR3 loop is CASSQDIGIEKLFF. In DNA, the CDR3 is TGTGCCAGCAGCCAAGATATAGGGATTGAAAAACTGTTTTTT.

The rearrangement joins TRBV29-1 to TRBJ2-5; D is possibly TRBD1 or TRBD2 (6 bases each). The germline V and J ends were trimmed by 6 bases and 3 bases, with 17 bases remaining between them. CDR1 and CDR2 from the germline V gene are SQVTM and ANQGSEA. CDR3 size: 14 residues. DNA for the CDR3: TGCAGCGTCTTAGGGGGGACCAAAGAAGAGACCCAGTACTTC. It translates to CSVLGGTKEETQYF.

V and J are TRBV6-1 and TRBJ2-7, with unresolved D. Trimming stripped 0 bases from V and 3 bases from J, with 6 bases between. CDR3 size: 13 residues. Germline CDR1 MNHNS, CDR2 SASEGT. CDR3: CASSEALIYEQYF. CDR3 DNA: TGTGCCAGCAGTGAAGCGCTAATCTACGAGCAGTACTTC.

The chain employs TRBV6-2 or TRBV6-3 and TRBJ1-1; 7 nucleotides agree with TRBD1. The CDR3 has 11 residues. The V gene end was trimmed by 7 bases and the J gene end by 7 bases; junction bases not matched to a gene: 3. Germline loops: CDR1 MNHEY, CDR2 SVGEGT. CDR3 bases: TGTGCCAGCAACAGGGGAGGTGAAGCTTTCTTT. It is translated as CASNRGGEAFF.

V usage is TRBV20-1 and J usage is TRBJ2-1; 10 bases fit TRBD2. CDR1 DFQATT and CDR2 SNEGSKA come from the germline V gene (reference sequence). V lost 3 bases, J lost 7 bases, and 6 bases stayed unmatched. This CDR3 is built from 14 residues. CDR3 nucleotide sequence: TGCAGTGCTAGTCAAGCGGGGGGGCTAAATGAGCAGTTCTTC. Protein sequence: CSASQAGGLNEQFF.